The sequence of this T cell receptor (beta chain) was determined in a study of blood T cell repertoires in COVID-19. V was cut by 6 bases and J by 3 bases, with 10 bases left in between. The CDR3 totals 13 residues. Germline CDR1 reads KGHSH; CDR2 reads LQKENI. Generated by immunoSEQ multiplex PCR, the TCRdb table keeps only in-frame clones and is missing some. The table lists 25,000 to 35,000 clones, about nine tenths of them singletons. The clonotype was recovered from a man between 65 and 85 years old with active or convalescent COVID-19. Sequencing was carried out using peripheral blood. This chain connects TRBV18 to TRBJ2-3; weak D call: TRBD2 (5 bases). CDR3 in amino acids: CASSPTGTDTQYF. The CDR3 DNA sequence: TGTGCCAGCTCCCCTACGGGGACAGATACGCAGTATTTT. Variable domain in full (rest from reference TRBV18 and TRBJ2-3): NAGVMQNPRHLVRRRGQEARLRCSPMKGHSHVYWYRQLPEEGLKFMVYLQKENIIDESGMPKERFSAEFPKEGPSILRIQQVVRGDSAAYFCASSPTGTDTQYFGPGTRLTVL.